There are many counts of the clone carrying this T cell receptor (beta chain). Its antigen remains unidentified. Trimming stripped 5 bases from V and 3 bases from J, with 14 bases between. Per the germline V gene, CDR1 is PRHDT and CDR2 is FYEKMQ (reference sequence). The CDR3 runs 14 residues. Investigators prepared the TCR beta libraries by applying iRepertoire HTBI primers and Arm-PCR of CDR3 regions. TCRdb analysed the multiplex PCR reads with MiXCR anew, one entry per CDR3 protein. The sample has 400,000 to 450,000 distinct CDR3 sequences; less than 20% are singletons. The data are from a study of regulatory T cells in long-lasting Graves disease. About the study: The study enrolled newly diagnosed Graves' patients on antithyroid drugs under 3 months. Overall study results and limits: Persistent disease showed a preference for TRBV28, TRBJ1-2 and TRBJ2-5.

Specified time point: newly diagnosed GD, antithyroid drugs for less than 3 months. RNA isolated from PBMCs was used to make the TCR library. The data also belong to a second study, concerning T cells in Graves' hyperthyroidism and ophthalmopathy. That study adds: Those patients with uncontrolled infection, other autoimmune disease, pregnancy or lactation were excluded.

The origin of this receptor is a young woman with Graves disease. The sequencing used peripheral blood mononuclear cells (PBMCs), collected at new diagnosis, from a patient treated with antithyroid drugs. This sequence joins TRBV13 and TRBJ2-7; maybe TRBD1 (6 bases). The CDR3 sequence is CASSPGQGFYEQYF. In nucleotides, the CDR3 is TGTGCCAGCAGCCCGGGACAAGGATTCTACGAGCAGTACTTC.